The clone carrying this T cell receptor beta chain is a singleton in its sample. Trimming removed 4 bases from V and 5 bases from J; junction bases left unmatched: 8. CDR1 is SGHRS and CDR2 is YFSETQ in the germline V gene. The CDR3 extends over 15 amino acids. This specimen comes from a study of blood T cells in healthy people across ages. With a J-beta primer mix and a sample-barcoded 5' primer, a second PCR ran about 6 to 11 cycles. Each cDNA molecule was tagged by a template-switch adaptor with 12 random nucleotides. TCRdb re-called the 5' RACE reads with MiXCR, one entry per CDR3 protein. The table includes 650,000 to 1,000,000 distinct CDR3 sequences, less than 60% detected once.

This sequence joins TRBV5-1 and TRBJ2-7; 11 bases align to TRBD2. This clonotype originated in an elderly man in good health. Sequencing was done on a sample of blood. CDR3 sequence (DNA): TGCGCCAGCAGCCTCGGTAGCGGGAGGGCCAACGAGCAGTACTTC. The encoded protein is CASSLGSGRANEQYF.